This TCR beta chain is from a study of cytomegalovirus exposure and HLA in healthy donors. A remark on this clone: No antigen is known for it.

Though nominally healthy at sampling, donors likely had unrecorded immune exposures. Study-level findings and limits: The investigators catalogued 164 TCR beta chains as cytomegalovirus-associated.

The primer mix had 60 Vbeta and 13 Jbeta primers. The protocol was immunoSEQ multiplex PCR, while the TCRdb copy is restricted to in-frame clones and leaves out a portion. The profile shows about 250,000 clones, roughly 80% of them singletons. Germline loops: CDR1 MRHNA, CDR2 SNTAGT. The CDR3 loop spans 14 amino acids. The J segment lost 4 bases and the V segment lost 6 bases, leaving 7 bases of the junction unmatched. The clonotype comes from a girl under 10 years old in good health and CMV-seronegative. The chain uses TRBV6-4 and TRBJ1-2, with 8 bases lining up with TRBD1. The sequenced sample was PBMCs. The CDR3 nucleotides are TGTGCCAGCAGCTCAGGGGGCGCCGGCTATGGCTACACCTTC. The encoded protein is CASSSGGAGYGYTF.